This T cell receptor beta chain was sequenced in a study of T-cell memory formation after mild COVID-19 (dated by TCRdb to about 2021). Regarding the study in general: Most TCR sequence clusters were specific to one of the two donors. The cohort comprised two young, previously healthy adult volunteers, one female and one male. In a couple of donors, T-cell clones that expanded and contracted after mild COVID-19 were tracked by sequencing TCRalpha and TCRbeta repertoires over time.

Sequencing instrument: Illumina NovaSeq 6000. Using 5'RACE with constant-segment primers, TCRalpha and TCRbeta cDNA libraries were constructed, with sample barcodes and unique molecular identifiers added in the process. Trizol reagent was used to extract RNA from every sample. Library amplification was performed in two PCR steps, and a second sample barcode and Illumina TruSeq adapters were introduced in the second step. Sequencing of the libraries was done on an Illumina NovaSeq, producing 2 x 150 bp paired-end reads. Per the original workflow: Reads were demultiplexed and collapsed into UMI-guided consensus sequences with migec v1.2.7. Using mixcr v2.1.11, UMI consensuses were aligned to TRA and TRB V and J templates and then assembled into clonotypes. A clonotype was counted as expanded or contracted only if both edgeR and NoisET called the change significant, with noise models trained on biological replicates. edgeR calls used a false discovery rate-adjusted p below 0.01 and a log2 fold-change threshold of 1. As an exploratory analysis of dynamics, max-normalized trajectories of the 1000 most abundant clonotypes were examined with PCA combined with hierarchical clustering. Separately sequenced CD4+ and CD8+ repertoires were used to assign the CD4 or CD8 phenotype of responding clones. TCRdb itself trimmed the public reads at Q25 with fastp, ran MiXCR and retained productive beta chains. Every entry covers one CDR3 protein and lists the most common genes and DNA from its rows. The V and J calls were determined by TCRdb, not by the authors. The sample table holds approximately 250,000 distinct CDR3 sequences, of which over 15% were seen once. More than 20% of the sample lies in the top ten.

The V and J ends are trimmed by 0 bases and 8 bases, leaving 16 bases between them. From cysteine to phenylalanine, the CDR3 is 15 amino acids long. The only DNA kept is the CDR3, 45 bases in frame from the first base. For CDR1 and CDR2, the germline V gene (reference sequence) lists MNHNY and SVGAGI. Findings and caveats that apply to the study as a whole: From day 15 to 85, contracting clones showed balanced CD4/CD8 phenotypes, whereas a second wave of clones that expanded from day 15 to 37 leaned towards CD4+. Whether the second-wave clones peaking on day 37 were SARS-CoV-2 specific was not confirmed. Contracting CD4+ clones were located mainly in the CM and EM memory subsets, whereas CD8+ clones were found to be enriched in EMRA. The study included only a couple of mild cases, and larger cohorts that include severe cases with pre-infection samples were judged to be necessary. The detection of some responding clones in pre-infection memory suggests that pre-existing cross-reactive memory T cells joined the SARS-CoV-2 response.

Of note for this clonotype: Its antigen remains undetermined. No base-level quality is on record; no much larger clone is a single base apart.

Ficoll-Paque density gradient centrifugation was used to isolate PBMCs. The receptor was isolated from a man between 18 and 35 years old who had mild COVID-19 (a few samples of this study predate the infection). The sample titles of this study are shuffled in the database, so cell type and time point are left out; the donor was told from shared clones. The specimen was PBMCs or a T cell subset sorted from them (not recorded which). The chain couples TRBV6-6 to TRBJ1-2, and the D gene may be TRBD1, 5 bases matching. The DNA sequence is TGTGCCAGCAGTTACTCGACGGGGGATTCAGTCGGCTACACCTTC. Its protein reads: CASSYSTGDSVGYTF.